This entry is about one TCR beta chain. Its antigen remains unknown. Produced via immunoSEQ multiplex PCR; TCRdb's table is partial and in-frame only. The data hold more than 300,000 clones, with about 89% observed a single time. The CDR3 is 13 amino acids. V gave up 5 bases and J gave up 6 bases; unmatched junction bases: 7. Looked up from germline, CDR1 is SGHDT and CDR2 is YYEEEE. The data derive from a study of Ad26.COV2.S vaccination and SARS-CoV-2 variants. Specified treatment: over 15 received Ad26.COV2.S at low or high dose, single or two shots; several received placebo; per-sample allocation not given. The study sampled participants on day 63 after the first vaccine or placebo injection. Expressing Wuhan-strain SARS-CoV-2 spike, an Ad26 vector served as the vaccine. Study-wide points: Measurement of non-spike TCR breadth gave similar results in vaccine and placebo recipients. Vaccine recipients surpassed placebo recipients in spike-specific TCR breadth.

The specimen comprised peripheral blood, sampled in a trial of Ad26.COV2.S vaccine versus placebo. The clonotype comes from a person aged 18-65 years who received the Ad26.COV2.S COVID-19 vaccine or a placebo. The chain links TRBV5-6 to TRBJ2-7, with 8 bases fitting TRBD1. The CDR3 DNA sequence: TGTGCCAGCAGTACAGGGGGACGGAGCGAGCAGTACTTC. As protein: CASSTGGRSEQYF.